These 21 T cell receptor beta chains share one sample of origin, sequenced in a study of OX40 agonist ivuxolimab in advanced cancers. Sequencing used immunoSEQ multiplex PCR; TCRdb keeps in-frame clones, though not all of them. The sample carries roughly 25,000 clones, around 86% recorded once. Sequenced here: CD4+ or CD8+ T cells sorted from blood, sampled in a trial of the OX40 agonist ivuxolimab. These receptors were taken from an adult with an advanced solid tumor such as melanoma, head and neck, liver or kidney cancer.

The chain carries TRBV9 and TRBJ2-7, with D perhaps matching TRBD1 or TRBD2 (5 bases each). The V end was cut by 3 bases, the J end by 5 bases, with 18 bases between. The V gene's germline CDR1 is SGDLS and CDR2 YYNGEE. This CDR3 region has 15 residues. CDR3 amino acids: CASSAGTEDQDEQYF. The CDR3, as DNA: TGTGCCAGCAGCGCGGGGACGGAGGATCAAGACGAGCAGTACTTC. The complete variable domain, with remaining parts taken from reference TRBV9 and TRBJ2-7, reads DSGVTQTPKHLITATGQRVTLRCSPRSGDLSVYWYQQSLDQGLQFLIQYYNGEERAKGNILERFSAQQFPDLHSELNLSSLELGDSALYFCASSAGTEDQDEQYFGPGTRLTVT.

This clone was detected a few times. The chain combines TRBV6-5 with TRBJ2-7; TRBD1 aligns across 9 bases. This CDR3 region has 15 residues. After removal of 1 base from V and 3 bases from J, the junction contained 4 bases not matched to a gene. Germline V gene sequence: CDR1 MNHEY, CDR2 SVGAGI. CDR3 loop: CASSYLGQGYYEQYF. The DNA for the CDR3 is TGTGCCAGCAGTTACTTGGGACAGGGATACTACGAGCAGTACTTC.

The V gene is TRBV4-1, the J gene TRBJ1-6; a possible D gene is TRBD1 (5 bases). Germline loops: CDR1 MGHRA, CDR2 YSYEKL. V lost 10 bases to trimming and J lost 14 bases, with 18 bases between them. The length of the CDR3 is 12 residues. CDR3 residues: CANSVAGQSLHF. DNA for the CDR3: TGCGCCAACAGTGTGGCGGGGCAATCCCTCCACTTT.

This chain links TRBV4-1 with TRBJ2-5; the D is unclear. The DNA end is a closer match to TRBJ2-7, so the J assignment may be wrong. Germline loops: CDR1 MGHRA, CDR2 YSYEKL. The CDR3 contains 12 residues. This CDR3 reads CASSQEGNEQYF. CDR3 nucleotides: TGCGCCAGCAGCCAAGAGGGGAACGAGCAGTACTTC.

The chain combines TRBV30 with TRBJ2-7; no reliable D call. V gave up 2 bases and J gave up 6 bases, with 20 bases separating them. The CDR3 totals 15 residues. The germline V gene has CDR1 GTSNPN and CDR2 SVGIG (reference sequence). The CDR3 reads CAWSIGIRVGPEQYF. The CDR3 DNA follows: TGTGCCTGGAGTATAGGGATTAGGGTGGGCCCCGAGCAGTACTTC. Drawing the rest from reference TRBV30 and TRBJ2-7, the complete variable domain is SQTIHQWPATLVQPVGSPLSLECTVEGTSNPNLYWYRQAAGRGLQLLFYSVGIGQISSEVPQNLSASRPQDRQFILSSKKLLLSDSGFYLCAWSIGIRVGPEQYFGPGTRLTVT.

A remark on this clone: Its ends do not fully match the called genes, so a read error is possible. The chain couples TRBV4-1 to TRBJ2-5; 7 nucleotides line up with TRBD2. Looked up from germline, CDR1 is MGHRA and CDR2 is YSYEKL. The CDR3 length is 17 residues. Here the CDR3 DNA reads TGCGCCGGCAGCCAAAGTCCGGCTAGCGGTACTAAAGAGACCCAGTACTTC. Encoded protein: CAGSQSPASGTKETQYF.

The chain carries TRBV4-1 and TRBJ1-4; 9 bases are shared with TRBD1. The CDR3 extends over 15 amino acids. Losses at the gene ends were 3 bases for V and 7 bases for J; bases not matched to a gene: 6. From germline, CDR1 is MGHRA and CDR2 YSYEKL. CDR3 amino acids: CASSQSRDRAEKLFF. In DNA, the CDR3 is TGCGCCAGCAGCCAGTCCCGGGACAGGGCTGAAAAACTGTTTTTT.

This rearrangement joins TRBV4-1 to TRBJ2-7; 7 bases match TRBD1. Germline values: CDR1 MGHRA, CDR2 YSYEKL. The CDR3 is 15 amino acids. J was trimmed by 9 bases and V by 0 bases; bases with no gene match: 11. The CDR3 is CASSQDAGTDRWQYF. CDR3 coding DNA: TGCGCCAGCAGCCAAGATGCCGGGACAGACCGCTGGCAGTACTTC.

This rearrangement joins TRBV18 to TRBJ2-3, with 8 bases that match TRBD2. Trimming removed 6 bases from V and 2 bases from J; junction bases left unmatched: 4. Germline V gene sequence: CDR1 KGHSH, CDR2 LQKENI. CDR3 length: 14 residues. CDR3 DNA sequence: TGTGCCAGCTCCGAACTAGCGGCCACAGATACGCAGTATTTT. Translated: CASSELAATDTQYF.

The rearrangement links TRBV5-6 to TRBJ2-3; D unclear. The CDR3 runs 15 residues. V lost 0 bases to trimming and J lost 0 bases, with 8 bases between them. Looked up from germline, CDR1 is SGHDT and CDR2 is YYEEEE. This CDR3 is CASSLVLYSTDTQYF. Here the CDR3 DNA reads TGTGCCAGCAGCTTGGTGTTGTACAGCACAGATACGCAGTATTTT.

This chain links TRBV4-1 with TRBJ1-3; TRBD1 matches 8 bases. The CDR3 is 16 residues long. Per germline, CDR1 MGHRA and CDR2 YSYEKL. V gave up 0 bases and J gave up 2 bases; unmatched junction bases: 3. The CDR3 sequence: CASSQDATGAGNTIYF. The DNA for the CDR3 is TGCGCCAGCAGCCAAGATGCGACAGGGGCTGGAAACACCATATATTTT.

The chain joins TRBV30 to TRBJ2-1; D call uncertain. With 3 bases removed from V and 8 bases from J, the gap between germline ends came to 14 bases. The CDR3 length is 13 residues. The germline CDR1 and CDR2 sequences are GTSNPN and SVGIG (reference sequence). The CDR3 sequence is CAWSPKSRYEQFF. DNA of the CDR3: TGTGCCTGGAGCCCCAAAAGCCGCTATGAGCAGTTCTTC.

The rearrangement uses TRBV11-2 and TRBJ2-7; 8 nucleotides line up with TRBD1. In germline, CDR1 is SGHAT, CDR2 FQNNGV. The trim removed 7 bases at V and 2 bases at J, leaving 10 bases unmatched. This CDR3 spans 15 amino acids. The CDR3 loop is CASKTTGTGTYEQYF. CDR3 sequence (DNA): TGTGCCAGCAAAACAACCGGGACAGGAACCTACGAGCAGTACTTC.

The V and J genes are TRBV13 and TRBJ2-3; D not certain. The V and J ends lost 5 bases and 0 bases respectively, with 6 bases between them. The length of the CDR3 is 13 residues. Germline V gene sequence: CDR1 PRHDT, CDR2 FYEKMQ (reference sequence). CDR3 in DNA: TGTGCCAGCAGCACATCTAGCACAGATACGCAGTATTTT. It specifies CASSTSSTDTQYF.

This chain uses TRBV7-6 with TRBJ2-7, with 8 bases lining up with TRBD2. Trimming removed 2 bases from V and 6 bases from J; junction bases left unmatched: 6. Germline CDR1 and CDR2: SGHVS and FNYEAQ. The CDR3 is 14 amino acids. CDR3 sequence: CASSLYGGAGEQYF. CDR3 in DNA: TGTGCCAGCAGCTTATACGGGGGGGCAGGCGAGCAGTACTTC. The full variable domain, completed using reference TRBV7-6 and TRBJ2-7, is GAGVSQSPRYKVTKRGQDVALRCDPISGHVSLYWYRQALGQGPEFLTYFNYEAQQDKSGLPNDRFSAERPEGSISTLTIQRTEQRDSAMYRCASSLYGGAGEQYFGPGTRLTVT.

The J gene is TRBJ2-6, the V gene TRBV5-1, with 9 bases matching TRBD2. The ends lost 0 bases at V and 0 bases at J; junction bases unmatched: 13. The CDR3 totals 21 residues. Germline values: CDR1 SGHRS, CDR2 YFSETQ. CDR3 residues: CASSLAGSASGDSSGANVLTF. Here the CDR3 DNA reads TGCGCCAGCAGCTTGGCCGGGTCCGCTAGCGGGGACAGCTCTGGGGCCAACGTCCTGACTTTC. Together with reference TRBV5-1 and TRBJ2-6, the CDR3 gives the full variable domain: KAGVTQTPRYLIKTRGQQVTLSCSPISGHRSVSWYQQTPGQGLQFLFEYFSETQRNKGNFPGRFSGRQFSNSRSEMNVSTLELGDSALYLCASSLAGSASGDSSGANVLTFGAGSRLTVL.

The CDR3 DNA reads TGTGCCAGCAGTTTTTCTGCCGGGACTAGCGGGGGGGCCTCCTACGAGCAGTACTTC. This encodes CASSFSAGTSGGASYEQYF. V and J are TRBV27 and TRBJ2-7, with 16 bases that match TRBD2. The CDR3 spans 19 residues. The germline gives CDR1 MNHEY, CDR2 SMNVEV (reference sequence). J was trimmed by 0 bases and V by 3 bases; bases with no gene match: 8.

The V gene is TRBV6-5, the J gene TRBJ2-1; D ambiguous. The CDR3 sequence is 13 residues long. The germline CDR1 and CDR2 sequences are MNHEY and SVGAGI. V lost 6 bases to trimming and J lost 7 bases, with 13 bases between them. CDR3 in amino acids: CASSPLLPNEQFF. CDR3 coding DNA: TGTGCCAGCAGCCCTTTACTACCTAATGAGCAGTTCTTC.

This chain connects TRBV6-5 to TRBJ2-1; either TRBD1 or TRBD2 may fit D (5 bases each). The CDR3 length is 15 residues. V shed 0 bases and J shed 5 bases, with 11 bases lying between them. Germline loops: CDR1 MNHEY, CDR2 SVGAGI. CDR3 sequence (DNA): TGTGCCAGCAGTTACTCATGGGGGTTGAACAATGAGCAGTTCTTC. It codes for CASSYSWGLNNEQFF.

V usage is TRBV9 and J usage is TRBJ2-1; 8 bases line up with TRBD1. V lost 3 bases, J lost 4 bases, and 6 bases stayed unmatched. Germline CDR1 reads SGDLS; CDR2 reads YYNGEE. The CDR3 is 15 amino acids. DNA for the CDR3: TGTGCCAGCAGCGCAGGGACAGGTTTATACAATGAGCAGTTCTTC. Translation gives CASSAGTGLYNEQFF.

J is TRBJ1-2 and V is TRBV6-6, with D unclear. CDR3 length: 11 residues. Germline CDR1 and CDR2: MNHNY and SVGAGI (reference sequence). V lost 4 bases and J 8 bases, leaving 8 bases between the germline ends. The CDR3 nucleotides are TGTGCCAGCAGTTCGTCGAAGGGCTACACCTTC. Translation: CASSSSKGYTF.